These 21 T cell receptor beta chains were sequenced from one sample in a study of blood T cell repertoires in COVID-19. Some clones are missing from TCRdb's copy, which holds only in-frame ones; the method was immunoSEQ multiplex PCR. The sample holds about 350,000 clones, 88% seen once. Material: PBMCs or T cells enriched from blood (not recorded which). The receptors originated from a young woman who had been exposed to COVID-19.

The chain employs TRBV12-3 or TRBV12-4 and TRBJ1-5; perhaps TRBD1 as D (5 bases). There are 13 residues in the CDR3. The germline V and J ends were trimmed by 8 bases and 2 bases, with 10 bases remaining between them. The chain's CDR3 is CASGIGGNQPQHF. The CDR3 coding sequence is TGTGCCAGCGGAATAGGGGGCAATCAGCCCCAGCATTTT.

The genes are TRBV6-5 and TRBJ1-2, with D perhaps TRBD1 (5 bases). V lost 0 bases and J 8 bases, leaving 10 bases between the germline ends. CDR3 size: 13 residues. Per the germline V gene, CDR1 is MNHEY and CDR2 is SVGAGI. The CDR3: CASSYSTEGGYTF. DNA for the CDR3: TGTGCCAGCAGTTACTCGACGGAGGGGGGCTACACCTTC.

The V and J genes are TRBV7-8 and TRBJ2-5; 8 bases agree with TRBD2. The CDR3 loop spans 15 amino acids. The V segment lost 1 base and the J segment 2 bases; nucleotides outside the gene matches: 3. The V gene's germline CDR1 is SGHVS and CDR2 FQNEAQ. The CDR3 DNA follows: TGTGCCAGCAGCTTAGTAGCGGGATTTCAAGAGACCCAGTACTTC. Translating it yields CASSLVAGFQETQYF.

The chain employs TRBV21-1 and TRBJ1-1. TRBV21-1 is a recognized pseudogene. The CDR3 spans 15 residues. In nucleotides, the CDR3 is TGTGCCAGCAGCAAAGTGGGGGGGATGAACACTGAAGCTTTCTTT. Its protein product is CASSKVGGMNTEAFF.

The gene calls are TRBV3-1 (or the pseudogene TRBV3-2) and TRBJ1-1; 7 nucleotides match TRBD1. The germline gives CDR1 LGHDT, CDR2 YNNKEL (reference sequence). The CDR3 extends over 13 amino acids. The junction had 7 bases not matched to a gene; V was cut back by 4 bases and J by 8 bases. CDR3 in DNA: TGTGCCAGCAGCCTTAGACAGGGCCGGGAAGCTTTCTTT. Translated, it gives CASSLRQGREAFF.

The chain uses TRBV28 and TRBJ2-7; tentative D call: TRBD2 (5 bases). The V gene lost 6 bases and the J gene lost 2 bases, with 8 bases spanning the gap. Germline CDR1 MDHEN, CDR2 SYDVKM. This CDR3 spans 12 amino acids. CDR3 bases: TGTGCCAGCAGCCGAGGGCCCTACGAGCAGTACTTC. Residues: CASSRGPYEQYF.

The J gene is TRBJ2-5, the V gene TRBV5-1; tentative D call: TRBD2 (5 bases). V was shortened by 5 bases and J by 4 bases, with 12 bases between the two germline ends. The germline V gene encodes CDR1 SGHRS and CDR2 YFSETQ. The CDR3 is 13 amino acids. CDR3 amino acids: CASRPSQSETQYF. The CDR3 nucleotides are TGCGCCAGCAGACCTAGCCAGTCAGAGACCCAGTACTTC.

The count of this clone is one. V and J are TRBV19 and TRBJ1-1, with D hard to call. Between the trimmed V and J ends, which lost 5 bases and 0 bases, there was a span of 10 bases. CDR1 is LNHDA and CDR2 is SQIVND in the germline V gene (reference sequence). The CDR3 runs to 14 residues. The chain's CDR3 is CASSLGLLNTEAFF. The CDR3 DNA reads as TGTGCCAGTAGTTTAGGACTATTGAACACTGAAGCTTTCTTT. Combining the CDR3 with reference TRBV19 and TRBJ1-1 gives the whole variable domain DGGITQSPKYLFRKEGQNVTLSCEQNLNHDAMYWYRQDPGQGLRLIYYSQIVNDFQKGDIAEGYSVSREKKESFPLTVTSAQKNPTAFYLCASSLGLLNTEAFFGQGTRLTVV.

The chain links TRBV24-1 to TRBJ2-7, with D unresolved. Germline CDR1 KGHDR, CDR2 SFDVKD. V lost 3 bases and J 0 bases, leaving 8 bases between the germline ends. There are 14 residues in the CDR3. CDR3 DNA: TGTGCCACCAGTGATAGCACTACCTCCTACGAGCAGTACTTC. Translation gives CATSDSTTSYEQYF.

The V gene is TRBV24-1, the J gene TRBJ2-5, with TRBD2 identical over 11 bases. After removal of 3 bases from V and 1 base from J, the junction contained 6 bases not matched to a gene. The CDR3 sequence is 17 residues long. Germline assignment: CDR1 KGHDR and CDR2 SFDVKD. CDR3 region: CATSDPRLAGGQETQYF. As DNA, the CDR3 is TGTGCCACCAGTGATCCGCGGCTAGCGGGAGGCCAAGAGACCCAGTACTTC.

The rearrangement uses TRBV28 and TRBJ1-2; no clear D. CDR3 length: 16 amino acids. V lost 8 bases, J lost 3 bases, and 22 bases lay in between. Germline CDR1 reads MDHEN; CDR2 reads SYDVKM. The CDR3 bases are TGTGCCAGCCTCAGTTGGGGAGGTCGCGGGGACTATGGCTACACCTTC. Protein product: CASLSWGGRGDYGYTF.

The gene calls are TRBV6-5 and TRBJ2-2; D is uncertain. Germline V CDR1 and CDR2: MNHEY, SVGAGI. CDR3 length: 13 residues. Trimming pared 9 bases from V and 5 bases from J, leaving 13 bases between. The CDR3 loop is CASVGRKTGELFF. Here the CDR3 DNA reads TGTGCCAGTGTGGGCAGGAAGACCGGGGAGCTGTTTTTT.

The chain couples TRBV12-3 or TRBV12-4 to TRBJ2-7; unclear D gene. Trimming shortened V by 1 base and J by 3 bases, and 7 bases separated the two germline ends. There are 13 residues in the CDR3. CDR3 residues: CASSLVGGYEQYF. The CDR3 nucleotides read TGTGCCAGCAGTTTAGTAGGCGGCTACGAGCAGTACTTC.

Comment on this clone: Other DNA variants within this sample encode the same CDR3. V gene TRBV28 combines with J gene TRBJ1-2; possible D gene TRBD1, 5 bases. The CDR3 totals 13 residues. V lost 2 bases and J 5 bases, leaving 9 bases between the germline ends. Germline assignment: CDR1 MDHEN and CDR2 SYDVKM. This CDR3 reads CASSLGQGYGYTF. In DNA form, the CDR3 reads TGTGCCAGCAGTTTAGGCCAGGGTTATGGCTACACCTTC.

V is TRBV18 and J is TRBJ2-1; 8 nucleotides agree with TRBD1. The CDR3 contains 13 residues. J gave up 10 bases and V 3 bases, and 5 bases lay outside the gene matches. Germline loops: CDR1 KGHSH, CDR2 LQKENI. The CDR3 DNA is TGTGCCAGCTCACCGGGACAGGACCCCGAGCAGTTCTTC. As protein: CASSPGQDPEQFF.

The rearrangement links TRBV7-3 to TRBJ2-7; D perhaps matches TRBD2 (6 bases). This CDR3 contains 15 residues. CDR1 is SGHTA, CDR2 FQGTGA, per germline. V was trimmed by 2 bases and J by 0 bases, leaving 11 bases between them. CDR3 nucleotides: TGTGCCAGCAGCTTAGCGGGAAGTCCCTCCTACGAGCAGTACTTC. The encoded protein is CASSLAGSPSYEQYF.

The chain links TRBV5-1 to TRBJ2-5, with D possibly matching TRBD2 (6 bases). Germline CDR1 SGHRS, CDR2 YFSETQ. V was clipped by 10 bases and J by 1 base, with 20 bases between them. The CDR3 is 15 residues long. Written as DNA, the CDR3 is TGCGCCTCACAGACTACATCGGGGGTCCAAGAGACCCAGTACTTC. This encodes CASQTTSGVQETQYF.

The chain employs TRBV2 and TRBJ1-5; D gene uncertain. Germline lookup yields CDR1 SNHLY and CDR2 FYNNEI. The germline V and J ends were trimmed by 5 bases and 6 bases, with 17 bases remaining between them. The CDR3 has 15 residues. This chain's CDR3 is CASSFGEGKGQPQHF. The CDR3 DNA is TGTGCCAGCAGTTTCGGGGAGGGTAAGGGTCAGCCCCAGCATTTT.

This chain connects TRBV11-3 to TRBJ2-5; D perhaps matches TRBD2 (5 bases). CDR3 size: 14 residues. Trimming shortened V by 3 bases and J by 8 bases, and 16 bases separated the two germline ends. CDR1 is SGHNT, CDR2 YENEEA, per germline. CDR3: CASSFMVGERTQYF. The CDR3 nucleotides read TGTGCCAGCAGCTTTATGGTCGGGGAGCGTACCCAGTACTTC.

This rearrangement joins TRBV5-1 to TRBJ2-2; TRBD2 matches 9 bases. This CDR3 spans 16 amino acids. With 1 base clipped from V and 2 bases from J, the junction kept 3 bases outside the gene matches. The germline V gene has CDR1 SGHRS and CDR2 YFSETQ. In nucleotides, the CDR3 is TGCGCCAGCAGCTTGTCGGGACTAGCCAACACCGGGGAGCTGTTTTTT. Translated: CASSLSGLANTGELFF.

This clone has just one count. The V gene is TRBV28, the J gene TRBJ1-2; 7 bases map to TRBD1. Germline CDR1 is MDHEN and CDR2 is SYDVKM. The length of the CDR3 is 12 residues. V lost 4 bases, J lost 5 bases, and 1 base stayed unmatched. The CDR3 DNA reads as TGTGCCAGCAGTTGGACAGGTTATGGCTACACCTTC. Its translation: CASSWTGYGYTF.